The next 20 T cell receptor beta chains were all read from a single sample in a study of T cell repertoires in cytomegalovirus infection. Their specific antigens are unknown. TCRdb used MiXCR to reprocess the reads, holding one entry per CDR3 protein. The sample shows 200,000 or so distinct CDR3 sequences, 38% of them seen only once. Here the sequenced sample was CD8+ T cells from cultured PBMCs, taken from culture after CMV antigen stimulation. These receptors were collected from a human donor in good health (CMV status not recorded). Some clones in this sample may be carry-over from other donors' samples.

The rearrangement joins TRBV11-2 to TRBJ2-7; a possible D gene is TRBD1 (5 bases). The CDR3 runs 12 residues. Trimming pared 6 bases from V and 6 bases from J, leaving 12 bases between. Germline values: CDR1 SGHAT, CDR2 FQNNGV. The CDR3 DNA reads TGTGCCAGCAGATACGTAGGGGCCGAGCAGTACTTC. Its translation is CASRYVGAEQYF.

The V call is TRBV19, the J call TRBJ1-2, with TRBD1 matching over 7 bases. The germline CDR1 and CDR2 sequences are LNHDA and SQIVND (reference sequence). The CDR3 has 14 amino acids. V shed 5 bases and J 4 bases; nucleotides not matched to a gene: 7. The CDR3 sequence is CASSPGTESYGYTF. CDR3 sequence (DNA): TGTGCCAGTAGTCCCGGGACAGAGAGCTATGGCTACACCTTC.

This clonotype was counted between two and nine times. The rearrangement links TRBV5-6 to TRBJ2-1; D remains unclear. This CDR3 has 12 residues. Between the trimmed V and J ends, which lost 4 bases and 7 bases, there was a span of 9 bases. Germline CDR1 SGHDT, CDR2 YYEEEE. CDR3: CASSLTQNEQFF. CDR3 nucleotide sequence: TGTGCCAGCAGCCTGACCCAAAATGAGCAGTTCTTC.

This clonotype appeared a few times. V is TRBV5-6 and J is TRBJ2-7, with 8 bases aligning to TRBD2. The CDR3 length is 17 residues. Germline CDR1 and CDR2: SGHDT and YYEEEE. V lost 4 bases and J lost 3; bases outside the gene matches: 15. This CDR3 is CASSRGKRQRGIYEQYF. CDR3 DNA sequence: TGTGCCAGCAGCCGGGGTAAGCGTCAGCGGGGGATCTACGAGCAGTACTTC.

The chain has TRBV7-2 and TRBJ2-1; D gene ambiguous. The CDR3 sequence is 15 residues long. Trimming took off 1 base at V and 5 bases at J, with 12 bases between the two ends. Germline loops: CDR1 SGHTA, CDR2 FQGNSA. The CDR3 spells CASSLGVGKNNEQFF. The DNA for the CDR3 is TGTGCCAGCAGCTTAGGAGTGGGTAAGAACAATGAGCAGTTCTTC.

This clonotype was seen more than once but under ten times. This rearrangement joins TRBV7-9 to TRBJ1-1; TRBD1 matches 11 bases. The germline V gene encodes CDR1 SEHNR and CDR2 FQNEAQ (reference sequence). V dropped 5 bases and J dropped 7; count of bases not matched to a gene: 6. There are 14 residues in the CDR3. The CDR3 bases are TGTGCCAGCAGCGCCCGGACAGGGGGCTTTGAAGCTTTCTTT. It translates to CASSARTGGFEAFF. The whole variable domain, filled in from reference TRBV7-9 and TRBJ1-1, reads DTGVSQNPRHKITKRGQNVTFRCDPISEHNRLYWYRQTLGQGPEFLTYFQNEAQLEKSRLLSDRFSAERPKGSFSTLEIQRTEQGDSAMYLCASSARTGGFEAFFGQGTRLTVV.

This clonotype was observed a few times. CDR3 residues: CASSLARTERATHYGYTF. CDR3 DNA sequence: TGTGCCAGCAGCTTAGCGCGTACAGAGCGGGCTACACACTATGGCTACACCTTC. This sequence joins TRBV7-8 and TRBJ1-2; D remains ambiguous. V was clipped by 0 bases and J by 3 bases, with 20 bases between them. CDR1 is SGHVS and CDR2 is FQNEAQ in the germline V gene. The CDR3 sequence is 18 residues long. The full variable domain, its missing parts supplied by reference TRBV7-8 and TRBJ1-2, is GAGVSQSPRYKVAKRGQDVALRCDPISGHVSLFWYQQALGQGPEFLTYFQNEAQLDKSGLPSDRFFAERPEGSVSTLKIQRTQQEDSAVYLCASSLARTERATHYGYTFGSGTRLTVV.

This clonotype was seen only a few times. V is TRBV6-2 or TRBV6-3 and J is TRBJ2-3; D remains ambiguous. The CDR3 runs 14 residues. The V and J ends lost 5 bases and 6 bases respectively, with 15 bases between them. The V gene's germline CDR1 is MNHEY and CDR2 SVGEGT. This chain's CDR3 is CASSRGRLLDTQYF. CDR3 coding DNA: TGTGCCAGCAGTCGTGGACGGCTCTTGGATACGCAGTATTTT.

A few counts support this clonotype. The chain employs TRBV4-1 and TRBJ2-1, with D unclear. Germline V gene sequence: CDR1 MGHRA, CDR2 YSYEKL. The CDR3 has 14 residues. V was trimmed by 3 bases and J by 8 bases, leaving 14 bases between them. In nucleotides, the CDR3 is TGCGCCAGCAGCCAGGCGAGTGAGGCCTATGAGCAGTTCTTC. Protein sequence: CASSQASEAYEQFF.

In this sample, this clonotype turned up a few times. The chain recombines TRBV6-4 with TRBJ2-5; 12 nucleotides match TRBD2. This CDR3 region has 15 residues. Germline trimming cut 6 bases from V and 2 bases from J; bases unmatched to any gene: 4. Germline CDR1 reads MRHNA; CDR2 reads SNTAGT. CDR3 in amino acids: CASSRTSGTQETQYF. CDR3 sequence (DNA): TGTGCCAGCAGCCGGACTAGCGGGACTCAAGAGACCCAGTACTTC.

V is TRBV12-3 or TRBV12-4 and J is TRBJ2-1; no clear D. This CDR3 region has 18 residues. V was trimmed by 2 bases and J by 1 base, leaving 18 bases between them. The chain's CDR3 is CASSLFGPRKRSYNEQFF. CDR3 sequence (DNA): TGTGCCAGCAGTTTATTTGGGCCGCGGAAGAGGTCCTACAATGAGCAGTTCTTC.

This clonotype appeared a few times. The rearrangement joins TRBV19 to TRBJ1-2; D is unclear. The CDR3 contains 15 residues. V dropped 1 base and J dropped 5 bases, with 14 bases sitting between them. The germline gives CDR1 LNHDA, CDR2 SQIVND (reference sequence). CDR3 sequence (DNA): TGTGCCAGTAGTATAGGGACTTGGGCCGCTTATGGCTACACCTTC. This codes for CASSIGTWAAYGYTF.

This sequence joins TRBV25-1 and TRBJ1-5, with D perhaps matching TRBD1 (5 bases). Trimming left V 4 bases short and J 0 bases short, with 7 bases between. Germline-derived CDR1 and CDR2 are MGHDK and SYGVNS. This CDR3 spans 14 amino acids. The CDR3 is CASSVQGSNQPQHF. The CDR3 region has the DNA TGTGCCAGCAGTGTTCAGGGTAGCAATCAGCCCCAGCATTTT.

The V and J genes are TRBV6-2 or TRBV6-3 and TRBJ1-1, with D possibly matching TRBD1 (5 bases). Per the germline V gene, CDR1 is MNHEY and CDR2 is SVGEGT. Trimming shortened V by 4 bases and J by 1 base, and 13 bases separated the two germline ends. The CDR3 loop spans 15 amino acids. The DNA of the CDR3 is TGTGCCAGCAGTTCTCCAGGGAAAGCGAACACTGAAGCTTTCTTT. It translates to CASSSPGKANTEAFF.

This clonotype was seen only a few times. This rearrangement joins TRBV12-3 or TRBV12-4 to TRBJ2-7; 8 positions agree with TRBD1. V lost 5 bases to trimming and J lost 3 bases; unmatched junction nucleotides: 9. The CDR3 is made up of 15 amino acids. CDR3 in amino acids: CASSAGTGSFYEQYF. The CDR3 nucleotides are TGTGCCAGCAGTGCGGGGACAGGCTCCTTCTACGAGCAGTACTTC.

This clonotype occurred many times. This chain links TRBV6-4 with TRBJ2-1, with a possible D match to TRBD1 (6 bases). The CDR3 spans 10 residues. Germline-derived CDR1 and CDR2 are MRHNA and SNTAGT. The V end was cut by 8 bases, the J end by 10 bases, with 9 bases between. CDR3 amino acids: CASGTGEQFF. The CDR3, as DNA: TGTGCCAGCGGTACAGGGGAGCAGTTCTTC.

The chain is built from TRBV15 and TRBJ1-2; no clear D. From germline, CDR1 is LNHNV and CDR2 YYDKDF (reference sequence). The CDR3 runs to 15 residues. V lost 1 base and J lost 0, with 9 bases in between. As DNA, the CDR3 is TGTGCCACCAGCAGAGGGGCGGCTGCTAACTATGGCTACACCTTC. It codes for CATSRGAAANYGYTF. Full variable domain (outside the CDR3, taken from reference TRBV15 and TRBJ1-2): DAMVIQNPRYQVTQFGKPVTLSCSQTLNHNVMYWYQQKSSQAPKLLFHYYDKDFNNEADTPDNFQSRRPNTSFCFLDIRSPGLGDTAMYLCATSRGAAANYGYTFGSGTRLTVV.

Details on this clonotype: One end of the junction fails to match germline, which may point to a read error. This chain links TRBV7-8 with TRBJ2-7, with TRBD2 as a possible D gene (6 bases). Germline V lookup: CDR1 SGHVS, CDR2 FQNEAQ. The CDR3 extends over 16 amino acids. The CDR3 loop reads CASRSGGHRERSEQYF. CDR3 bases: TGTGCAAGCAGATCCGGAGGTCATCGGGAGAGAAGCGAGCAGTACTTC.

This clonotype was seen repeatedly, ten times or more. The rearrangement joins TRBV7-2 to TRBJ1-5, with 7 bases matching TRBD1. The CDR3 has 16 amino acids. The germline V gene encodes CDR1 SGHTA and CDR2 FQGNSA. Trimming removed 2 bases from V and 5 bases from J; junction bases left unmatched: 9. The CDR3 protein is CASSLSVAGGHQPQHF. The CDR3 nucleotides are TGTGCCAGCAGCTTAAGTGTGGCAGGGGGGCATCAGCCCCAGCATTTT.

The chain uses TRBV28 and TRBJ2-1; D is uncertain. The length of the CDR3 is 15 residues. The V end lost 5 bases, the J end lost 3 bases, and 14 bases lay between the germline ends. Germline V CDR1 and CDR2: MDHEN, SYDVKM. The CDR3 region is CASSPTQWGYNEQFF. The CDR3 DNA sequence: TGTGCCAGCAGTCCCACCCAATGGGGCTACAATGAGCAGTTCTTC.